The clone carrying this T cell receptor (beta chain) has only a few counts. The germline gives CDR1 LGHDT, CDR2 YNNKEL (reference sequence). The CDR3 is 15 residues long. Losses at the gene ends were 2 bases for V and 2 bases for J; bases not matched to a gene: 3. TCRdb itself ran the RT-PCR reads through MiXCR, one entry per CDR3 protein. The table includes almost 700,000 distinct CDR3 sequences, 13% to 15% detected once. The J gene is TRBJ2-1, the V gene TRBV3-1; 7 nucleotides line up with TRBD2. Specimen: memory CD4+ T cells from blood. This TCR was sampled from a female donor in good health, serving as a healthy control. The CDR3 DNA follows: TGTGCCAGCAGCCAAATGAGCGGGACCTACAATGAGCAGTTCTTC. Protein sequence: CASSQMSGTYNEQFF.